These 9 T cell receptor beta chains were sequenced from one sample in a study of blood T cell repertoires in COVID-19 (dated by TCRdb to between 2020 and 2021). The method was the immunoSEQ multiplex PCR assay. The immuneACCESS repertoire file appears here via TCRdb, limited to in-frame rearrangements. These files lack a portion of the clones; in checked studies, under half of the deficit traces to unresolved V genes, and the cause of the others is not known. The sample contains approximately 200,000 clones, roughly 85% of them found a single time. About 10% of the sample is in the top ten clones. The sequenced sample consisted of peripheral blood. The receptors derive from a human donor with active or convalescent COVID-19. The donor label of this sample is uncertain.

The V gene is TRBV2, the J gene TRBJ1-2; D remains unclear. CDR1 is SNHLY, CDR2 FYNNEI, per germline. The germline V and J ends were trimmed by 2 bases and 6 bases, with 10 bases remaining between them. The CDR3 loop spans 13 amino acids. CDR3 sequence reads: CASSEIQYDGYTF. The DNA for the CDR3 is TGTGCCAGCAGTGAAATACAGTACGATGGCTACACCTTC.

In this sample, this clone turned up a few times. The chain links TRBV3-1 (or the pseudogene TRBV3-2) to TRBJ2-5; D might be TRBD1 (6 bases). Trimming shortened V by 1 base and J by 2 bases, and 11 bases separated the two germline ends. The CDR3 runs 15 residues. The germline V gene has CDR1 LGHDT and CDR2 YNNKEL (reference sequence). CDR3 region: CASSQAGTTQETQYF. The CDR3 nucleotides are TGTGCCAGCAGCCAAGCTGGGACAACTCAAGAGACCCAGTACTTC.

The chain uses TRBV9 and TRBJ2-1, with 8 bases fitting TRBD2. This CDR3 contains 15 residues. CDR1 is SGDLS and CDR2 is YYNGEE in the germline V gene. V lost 4 bases, J lost 9 bases, and 12 bases stayed unmatched. The CDR3 DNA is TGTGCCAGCAGCCCACGGCGGGAGGTGTACGGTGAGCAGTTCTTC. It is translated as CASSPRREVYGEQFF.

V and J are TRBV9 and TRBJ1-6; 10 nucleotides line up with TRBD1. The ends lost 3 bases at V and 9 bases at J; junction bases unmatched: 6. This CDR3 has 15 amino acids. Germline V gene data show CDR1 as SGDLS and CDR2 as YYNGEE. The CDR3 DNA reads as TGTGCCAGCAGCGACAGACAGGGGGCTTTTTCACCCCTCCACTTT. This translates into CASSDRQGAFSPLHF. The complete variable domain, with remaining parts taken from reference TRBV9 and TRBJ1-6, reads DSGVTQTPKHLITATGQRVTLRCSPRSGDLSVYWYQQSLDQGLQFLIQYYNGEERAKGNILERFSAQQFPDLHSELNLSSLELGDSALYFCASSDRQGAFSPLHFGNGTRLTVT.

This clone has only one observation. This chain uses TRBV7-9 with TRBJ1-2; D call uncertain. The germline V gene has CDR1 SEHNR and CDR2 FQNEAQ (reference sequence). V gave up 5 bases and J gave up 8 bases, with 15 bases separating them. The CDR3 is 13 residues long. The CDR3 nucleotides are TGTGCCAGCAGCCCCTCCTTAGCTGGGGGCTACACCTTC. Translated, it gives CASSPSLAGGYTF.

The V and J genes are TRBV6-2 or TRBV6-3 and TRBJ1-1; no definite D call. The ends were cut back, 4 bases at V and 3 bases at J, with 12 bases in the middle. This CDR3 has 14 amino acids. CDR1 and CDR2 (germline): MNHEY, SVGEGT. The CDR3 nucleotides read TGTGCCAGCAGTTTATCGCTGAGTGACACTGAAGCTTTCTTT. Translating it yields CASSLSLSDTEAFF.

The chain uses TRBV5-1 and TRBJ2-7, with 10 bases identical to TRBD2. The CDR3 covers 16 residues. The V and J ends lost 0 bases and 2 bases, in that order; junction bases with no gene match: 5. In germline, CDR1 is SGHRS, CDR2 YFSETQ. CDR3 loop: CASSLGRSGRTYEQYF. The DNA for the CDR3 is TGCGCCAGCAGCTTGGGCCGTAGCGGGAGGACCTACGAGCAGTACTTC.

The chain uses TRBV11-2 and TRBJ2-4; D is unresolved. The CDR3 covers 13 residues. Germline V lookup: CDR1 SGHAT, CDR2 FQNNGV. Trimming removed 0 bases at V and 7 bases at J, with 7 bases between. The CDR3 DNA follows: TGTGCCAGCAGCTTAGAGGCGAGGAACATTCAGTACTTC. Encoded protein: CASSLEARNIQYF.

The gene calls are TRBV6-6 and TRBJ2-7, with 9 positions matching TRBD1. The CDR3 spans 15 residues. Losses at the gene ends were 4 bases for V and 6 bases for J; bases not matched to a gene: 10. CDR1 MNHNY and CDR2 SVGAGI come from the germline V gene (reference sequence). The CDR3 DNA sequence: TGTGCCAGCAGTTTACTCCGGGACAGGGACAGCGAGCAGTACTTC. Encoded protein: CASSLLRDRDSEQYF.